This TCR beta chain derives from a study of PD-L1 blockade in urothelial cancer. The CDR3 runs to 14 residues. Germline assignment: CDR1 ENHRY and CDR2 SYGVKD. Trimming cost V 0 bases and J 6 bases, with 11 bases left between them. Sequencing used immunoSEQ multiplex PCR; TCRdb keeps in-frame clones, though not all of them. The sample records 56,000 or so clones, more than 70% being singletons. The TCR comes from a man aged 50-59 years with urothelial cancer. The chain couples TRBV10-3 to TRBJ1-1, with unresolved D. Sample: PBMCs, taken around atezolizumab (anti-PD-L1) treatment. CDR3 in DNA: TGTGCCATCAGTGAGTCTTCCTGGGGAGCTGAAGCTTTCTTT. Amino acid sequence: CAISESSWGAEAFF.